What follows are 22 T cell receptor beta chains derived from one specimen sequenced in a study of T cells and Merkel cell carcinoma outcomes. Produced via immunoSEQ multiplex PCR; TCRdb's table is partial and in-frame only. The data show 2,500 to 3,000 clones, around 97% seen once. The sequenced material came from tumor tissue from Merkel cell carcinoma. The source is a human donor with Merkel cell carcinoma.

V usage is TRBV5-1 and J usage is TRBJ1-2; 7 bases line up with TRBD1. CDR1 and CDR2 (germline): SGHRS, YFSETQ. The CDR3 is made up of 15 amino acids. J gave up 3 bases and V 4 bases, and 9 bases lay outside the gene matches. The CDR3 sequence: CASSLTGESDYGYTF. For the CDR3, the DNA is TGCGCCAGCAGCCTAACAGGGGAGAGTGACTATGGCTACACCTTC. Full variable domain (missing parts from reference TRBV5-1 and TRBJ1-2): KAGVTQTPRYLIKTRGQQVTLSCSPISGHRSVSWYQQTPGQGLQFLFEYFSETQRNKGNFPGRFSGRQFSNSRSEMNVSTLELGDSALYLCASSLTGESDYGYTFGSGTRLTVV.

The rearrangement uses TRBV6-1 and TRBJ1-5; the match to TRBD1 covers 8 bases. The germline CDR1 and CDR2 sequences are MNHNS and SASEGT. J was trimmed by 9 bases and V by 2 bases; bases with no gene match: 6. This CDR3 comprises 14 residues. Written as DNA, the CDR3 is TGTGCCAGCAGTGAAACTACAGGGGGGGTGCCCCAGCATTTT. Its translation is CASSETTGGVPQHF.

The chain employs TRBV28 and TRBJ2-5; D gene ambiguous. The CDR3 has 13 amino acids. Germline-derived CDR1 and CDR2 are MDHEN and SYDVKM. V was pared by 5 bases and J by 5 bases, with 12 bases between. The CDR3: CASSAPRLETQYF. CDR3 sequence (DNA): TGTGCCAGCAGTGCCCCAAGGTTGGAGACCCAGTACTTC.

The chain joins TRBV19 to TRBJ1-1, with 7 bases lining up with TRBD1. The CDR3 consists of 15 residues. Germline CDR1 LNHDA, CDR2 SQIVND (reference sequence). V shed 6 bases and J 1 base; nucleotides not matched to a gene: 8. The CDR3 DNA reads TGTGCCAGTAGAGGGGGCGGGACGGCGAACACTGAAGCTTTCTTT. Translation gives CASRGGGTANTEAFF.

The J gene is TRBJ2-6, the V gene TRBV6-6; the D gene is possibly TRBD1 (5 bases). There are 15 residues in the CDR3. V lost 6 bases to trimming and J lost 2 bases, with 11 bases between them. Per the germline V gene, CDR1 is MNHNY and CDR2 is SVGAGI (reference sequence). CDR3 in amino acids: CASSRQGTGANVLTF. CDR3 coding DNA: TGTGCCAGCAGCCGGCAGGGCACTGGGGCCAACGTCCTGACTTTC.

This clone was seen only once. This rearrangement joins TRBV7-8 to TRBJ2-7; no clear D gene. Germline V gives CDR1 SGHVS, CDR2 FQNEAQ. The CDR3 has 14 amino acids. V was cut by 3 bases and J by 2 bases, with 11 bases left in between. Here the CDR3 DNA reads TGTGCCAGCAGCTTGATGGATTCGGCCTACGAGCAGTACTTC. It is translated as CASSLMDSAYEQYF.

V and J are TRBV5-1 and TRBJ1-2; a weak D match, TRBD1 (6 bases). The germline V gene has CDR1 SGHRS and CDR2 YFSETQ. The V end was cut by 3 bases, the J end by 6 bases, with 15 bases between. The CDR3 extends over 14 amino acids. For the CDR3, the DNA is TGCGCCAGCAGCTCTCAGGGGCCCGGAAATGGCTACACCTTC. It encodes CASSSQGPGNGYTF.

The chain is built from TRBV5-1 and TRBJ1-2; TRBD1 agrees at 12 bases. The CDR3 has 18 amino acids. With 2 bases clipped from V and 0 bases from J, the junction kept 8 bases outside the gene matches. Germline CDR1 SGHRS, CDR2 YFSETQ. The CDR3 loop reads CASSFHPGQGATNYGYTF. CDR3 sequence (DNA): TGCGCCAGCAGCTTCCACCCGGGACAGGGGGCTACTAACTATGGCTACACCTTC.

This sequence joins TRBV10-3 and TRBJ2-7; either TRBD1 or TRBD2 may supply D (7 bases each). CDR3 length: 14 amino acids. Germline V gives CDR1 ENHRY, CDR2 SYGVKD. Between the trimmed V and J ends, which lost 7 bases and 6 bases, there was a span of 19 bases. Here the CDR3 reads CAINTREAGGEQYF. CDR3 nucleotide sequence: TGTGCCATCAACACCCGGGAGGCAGGGGGCGAGCAGTACTTC.

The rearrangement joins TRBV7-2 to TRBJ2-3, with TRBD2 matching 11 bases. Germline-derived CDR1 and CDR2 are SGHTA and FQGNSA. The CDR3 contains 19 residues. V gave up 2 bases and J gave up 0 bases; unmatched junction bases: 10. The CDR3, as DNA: TGTGCCAGCAGCTTAATAGCGGGAGGGCCGGGGGGTAGCACAGATACGCAGTATTTT. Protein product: CASSLIAGGPGGSTDTQYF. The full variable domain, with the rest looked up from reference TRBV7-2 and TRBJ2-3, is GAGVSQSPSNKVTEKGKDVELRCDPISGHTALYWYRQSLGQGLEFLIYFQGNSAPDKSGLPSDRFSAERTGGSVSTLTIQRTQQEDSAVYLCASSLIAGGPGGSTDTQYFGPGTRLTVL.

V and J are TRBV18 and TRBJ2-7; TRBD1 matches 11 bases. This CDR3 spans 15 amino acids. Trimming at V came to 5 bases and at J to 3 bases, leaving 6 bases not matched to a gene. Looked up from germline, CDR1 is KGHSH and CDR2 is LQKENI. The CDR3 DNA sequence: TGTGCCAGCTCATCAACCGGGACAGGGGGCTACGAGCAGTACTTC. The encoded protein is CASSSTGTGGYEQYF.

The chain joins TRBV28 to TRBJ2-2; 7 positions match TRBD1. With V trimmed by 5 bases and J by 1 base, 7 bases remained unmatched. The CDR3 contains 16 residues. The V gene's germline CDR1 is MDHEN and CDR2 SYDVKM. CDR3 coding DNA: TGTGCCAGCAGTCTTCCCCGGGACAGGAACACCGGGGAGCTGTTTTTT. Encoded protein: CASSLPRDRNTGELFF.

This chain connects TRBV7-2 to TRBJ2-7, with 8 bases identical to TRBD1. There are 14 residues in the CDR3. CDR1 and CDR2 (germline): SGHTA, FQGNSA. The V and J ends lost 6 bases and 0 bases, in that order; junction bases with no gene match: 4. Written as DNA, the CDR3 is TGTGCCAGCAGTAGGGGACAGGTCTCCTACGAGCAGTACTTC. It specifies CASSRGQVSYEQYF.

This CDR3 reads CASSLLQGNGYTF. The CDR3 coding sequence is TGTGCCAGCAGCTTGCTACAGGGGAATGGCTACACCTTC. V gene TRBV5-4 combines with J gene TRBJ1-2; 7 nucleotides match TRBD1. V was clipped by 1 base and J by 6 bases; unmatched bases: 3. Germline lookup yields CDR1 SGHNT and CDR2 YYREEE (reference sequence). CDR3 length equals 13 residues.

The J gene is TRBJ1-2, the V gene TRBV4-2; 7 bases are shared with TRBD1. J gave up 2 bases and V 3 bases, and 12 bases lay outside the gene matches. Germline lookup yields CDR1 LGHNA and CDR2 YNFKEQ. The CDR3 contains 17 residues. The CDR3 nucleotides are TGTGCCAGCAGCCAGGGACAGATCCAAAACAAAAACTATGGCTACACCTTC. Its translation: CASSQGQIQNKNYGYTF.

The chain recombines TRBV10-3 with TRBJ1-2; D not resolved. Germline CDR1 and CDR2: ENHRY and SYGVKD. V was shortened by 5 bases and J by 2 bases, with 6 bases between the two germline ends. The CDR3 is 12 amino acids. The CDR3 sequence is CAISMENYGYTF. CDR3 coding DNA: TGTGCCATCAGTATGGAAAACTATGGCTACACCTTC.

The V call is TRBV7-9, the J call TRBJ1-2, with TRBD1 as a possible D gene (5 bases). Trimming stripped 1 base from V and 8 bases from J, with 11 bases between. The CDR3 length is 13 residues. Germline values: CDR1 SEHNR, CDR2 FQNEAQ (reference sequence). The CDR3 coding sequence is TGTGCCAGCAGCTTAGGAGGGACGAAGGGCTACACCTTC. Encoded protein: CASSLGGTKGYTF.

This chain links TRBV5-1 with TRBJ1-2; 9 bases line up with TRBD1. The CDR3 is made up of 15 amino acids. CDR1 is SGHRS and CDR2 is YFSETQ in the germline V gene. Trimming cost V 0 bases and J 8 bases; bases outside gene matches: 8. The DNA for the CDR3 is TGCGCCAGCAGCTTGGCCGGTGGGACAGGGTACGGCTACACCTTC. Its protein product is CASSLAGGTGYGYTF.

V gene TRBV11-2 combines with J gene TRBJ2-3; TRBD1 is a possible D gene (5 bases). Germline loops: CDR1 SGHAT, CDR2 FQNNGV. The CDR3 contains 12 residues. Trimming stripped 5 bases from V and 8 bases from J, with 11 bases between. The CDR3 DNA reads TGTGCCAGCAGCCCACAGGCCGGTACGCAGTATTTT. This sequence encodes CASSPQAGTQYF.

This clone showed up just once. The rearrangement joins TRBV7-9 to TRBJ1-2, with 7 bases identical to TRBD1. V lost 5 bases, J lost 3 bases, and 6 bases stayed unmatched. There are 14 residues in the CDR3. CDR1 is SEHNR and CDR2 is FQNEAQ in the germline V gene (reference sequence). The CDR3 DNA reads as TGTGCCAGCAGCAACGGACAGGCGGACTATGGCTACACCTTC. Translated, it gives CASSNGQADYGYTF.

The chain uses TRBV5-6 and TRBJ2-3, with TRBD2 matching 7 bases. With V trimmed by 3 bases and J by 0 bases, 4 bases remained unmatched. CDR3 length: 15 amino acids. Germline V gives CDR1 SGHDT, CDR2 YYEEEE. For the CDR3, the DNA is TGTGCCAGCAGCTCAGCGGGACTCAGCACAGATACGCAGTATTTT. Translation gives CASSSAGLSTDTQYF.

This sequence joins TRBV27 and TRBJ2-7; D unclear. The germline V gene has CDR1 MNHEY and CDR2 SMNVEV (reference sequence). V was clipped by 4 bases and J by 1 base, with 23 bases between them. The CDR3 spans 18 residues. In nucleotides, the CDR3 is TGTGCCAGCAGTTCGAAGATTTCTAGGCTGAATTGGTCCTACGAGCAGTACTTC. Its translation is CASSSKISRLNWSYEQYF.